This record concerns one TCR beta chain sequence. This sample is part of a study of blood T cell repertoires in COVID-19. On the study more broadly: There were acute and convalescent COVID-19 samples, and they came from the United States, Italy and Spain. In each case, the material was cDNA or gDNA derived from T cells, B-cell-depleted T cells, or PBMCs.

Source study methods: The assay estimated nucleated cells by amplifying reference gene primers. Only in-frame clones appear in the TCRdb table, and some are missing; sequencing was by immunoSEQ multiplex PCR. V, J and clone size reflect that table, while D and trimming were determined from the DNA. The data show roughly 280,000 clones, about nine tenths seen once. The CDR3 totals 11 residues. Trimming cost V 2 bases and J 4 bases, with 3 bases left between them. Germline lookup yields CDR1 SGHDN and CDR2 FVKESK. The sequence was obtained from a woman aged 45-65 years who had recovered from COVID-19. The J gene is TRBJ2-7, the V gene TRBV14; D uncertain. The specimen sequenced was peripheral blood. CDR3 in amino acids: CASSQRYEQYF. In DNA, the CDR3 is TGTGCCAGCAGCCAACGGTACGAGCAGTACTTC.